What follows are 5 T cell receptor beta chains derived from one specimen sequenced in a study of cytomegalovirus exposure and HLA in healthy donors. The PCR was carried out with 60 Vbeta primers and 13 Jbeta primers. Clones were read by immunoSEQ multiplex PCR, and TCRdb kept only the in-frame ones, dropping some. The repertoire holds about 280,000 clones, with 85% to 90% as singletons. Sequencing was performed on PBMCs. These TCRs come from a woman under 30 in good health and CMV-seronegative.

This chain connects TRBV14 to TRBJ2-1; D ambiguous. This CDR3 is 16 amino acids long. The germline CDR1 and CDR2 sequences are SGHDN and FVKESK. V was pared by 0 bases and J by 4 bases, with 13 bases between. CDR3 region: CASSQDVYSTYNEQFF. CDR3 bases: TGTGCCAGCAGCCAAGATGTATACAGTACATACAATGAGCAGTTCTTC.

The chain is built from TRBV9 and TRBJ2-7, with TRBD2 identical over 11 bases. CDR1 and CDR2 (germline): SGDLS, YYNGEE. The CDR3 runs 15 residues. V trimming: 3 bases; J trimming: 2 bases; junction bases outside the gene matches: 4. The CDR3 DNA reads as TGTGCCAGCAGCGCTAGCGGGGGGCACCCCTACGAGCAGTACTTC. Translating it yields CASSASGGHPYEQYF.

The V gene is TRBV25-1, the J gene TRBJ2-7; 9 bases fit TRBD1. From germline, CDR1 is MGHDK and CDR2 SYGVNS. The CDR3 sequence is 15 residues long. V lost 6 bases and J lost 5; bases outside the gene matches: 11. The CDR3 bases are TGTGCCAGCAGCGCTACGGGACAGGGTAAAAACGAGCAGTACTTC. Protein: CASSATGQGKNEQYF.

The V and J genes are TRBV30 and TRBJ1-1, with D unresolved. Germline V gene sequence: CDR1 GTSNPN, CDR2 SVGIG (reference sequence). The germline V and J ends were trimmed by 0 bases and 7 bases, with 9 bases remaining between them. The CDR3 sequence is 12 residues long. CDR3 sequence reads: CAWSVYGIEAFF. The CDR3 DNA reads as TGTGCCTGGAGTGTATATGGCATTGAAGCTTTCTTT. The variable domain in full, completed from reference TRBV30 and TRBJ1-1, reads SQTIHQWPATLVQPVGSPLSLECTVEGTSNPNLYWYRQAAGRGLQLLFYSVGIGQISSEVPQNLSASRPQDRQFILSSKKLLLSDSGFYLCAWSVYGIEAFFGQGTRLTVV.

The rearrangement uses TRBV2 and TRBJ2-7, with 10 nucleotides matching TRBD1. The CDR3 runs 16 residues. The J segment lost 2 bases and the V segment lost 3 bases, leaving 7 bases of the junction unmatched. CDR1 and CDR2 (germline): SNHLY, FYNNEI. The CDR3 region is CASSDWDRGAPYEQYF. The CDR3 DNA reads TGTGCCAGCAGTGATTGGGACAGGGGAGCCCCCTACGAGCAGTACTTC.